The sequence of this T cell receptor delta chain was determined in a study of gamma-delta chains in newborns, infants, children. Study-wide context: Innate gammadelta T cells reportedly expand polyclonally right after birth, driven by microbial exposure, per the title.

The CDR3 runs to 16 residues. Germline CDR1 and CDR2: GEAIGNYY and EKD. V lost 3 bases and J lost 4, with 20 bases in between. This clone has a handful of counts. A read error is possible here, since a much larger clone lies one base away. TCRdb reapplied CATT to the reads. The table lists about 3,000 delta-chain clones, about 2.4% of them singletons. Sequencing was performed on blood. V is TRDV2 and J is TRDJ1; D is uncertain. The clonotype comes from a child who was a newborn, infant or young child, either healthy, febrile or measles-vaccinated (not recorded which). The CDR3 protein is CACDHLSLRPDDKLIF. The CDR3 DNA reads as TGTGCCTGTGACCATTTATCATTACGGCCCGACGATAAACTCATCTTT.